This TCR beta chain was sequenced for a study of spatial heterogeneity in lung cancer. MiXCR, applied by TCRdb to the 5' RACE reads, yields one record per CDR3 protein. The sample holds about 48,000 distinct CDR3 sequences, under 6% seen once. Germline V lookup: CDR1 MNHEY, CDR2 SMNVEV (reference sequence). This CDR3 region has 17 residues. Trimming pared 1 base from V and 0 bases from J, leaving 13 bases between. As to time point: sample taken at primary tumor resection. The sequence derives from a male donor with early-stage non-small cell lung cancer. The chain couples TRBV27 to TRBJ2-1; possibly TRBD2 for D (6 bases). This sample comprised PBMCs, obtained at surgery. This CDR3 reads CASSLFQRAGSYNEQFF. CDR3 DNA sequence: TGTGCCAGCAGTTTATTCCAGCGGGCCGGCTCCTACAATGAGCAGTTCTTC.